These 24 T cell receptor beta chains were sequenced from one sample in a study of blood T cell repertoires in COVID-19. Using immunoSEQ multiplex PCR, the repertoire was profiled, and TCRdb retains in-frame clones only, with some absent. This table holds about 100,000 clones, approximately 89% found once. Sequencing was carried out using peripheral blood. These receptors originate from a man aged 60 to 69 with acute or convalescent COVID-19.

The CDR3: CASRINSASTDTQYF. CDR3 in DNA: TGTGCCAGTAGGATTAATAGCGCTAGCACAGATACGCAGTATTTT. The rearrangement uses TRBV19 and TRBJ2-3; possible D gene TRBD2, 5 bases. Germline CDR1 and CDR2: LNHDA and SQIVND (reference sequence). V was cut by 6 bases and J by 0 bases, with 13 bases left in between. The CDR3 sequence is 15 residues long.

This chain uses TRBV11-1 with TRBJ2-3; 8 bases line up with TRBD1. This CDR3 has 17 residues. Germline assignment: CDR1 SGHAT and CDR2 FQDESV (reference sequence). The V segment lost 0 bases and the J segment 2 bases; nucleotides outside the gene matches: 7. The CDR3 bases are TGTGCCAGCAGCTTAGCTGGGGGGACAGGTATCACAGATACGCAGTATTTT. Translating it yields CASSLAGGTGITDTQYF. The variable domain in full, completed from reference TRBV11-1 and TRBJ2-3, reads EAEVAQSPRYKITEKSQAVAFWCDPISGHATLYWYRQILGQGPELLVQFQDESVVDDSQLPKDRFSAERLKGVDSTLKIQPAELGDSAMYLCASSLAGGTGITDTQYFGPGTRLTVL.

This rearrangement joins TRBV19 to TRBJ1-5; D might be TRBD1 (5 bases). Trimming left V 0 bases short and J 7 bases short, with 13 bases between. Germline V gene sequence: CDR1 LNHDA, CDR2 SQIVND (reference sequence). The CDR3 length is 15 residues. This CDR3 is CASSIEGQGYQPQHF. The CDR3 DNA reads as TGTGCCAGTAGTATAGAGGGGCAGGGTTACCAGCCCCAGCATTTT.

The rearrangement joins TRBV9 to TRBJ2-1; 9 bases match TRBD1. V trimming: 2 bases; J trimming: 7 bases; junction bases outside the gene matches: 4. The CDR3 is made up of 14 amino acids. Germline CDR1 is SGDLS and CDR2 is YYNGEE. DNA for the CDR3: TGTGCCAGCAGCGTCGGGACAGGGAGTAATGAGCAGTTCTTC. It is translated as CASSVGTGSNEQFF. The entire variable domain, with the rest obtained from reference TRBV9 and TRBJ2-1, is as follows: DSGVTQTPKHLITATGQRVTLRCSPRSGDLSVYWYQQSLDQGLQFLIQYYNGEERAKGNILERFSAQQFPDLHSELNLSSLELGDSALYFCASSVGTGSNEQFFGPGTRLTVL.

This rearrangement joins TRBV10-2 to TRBJ2-1; TRBD2 agrees at 9 bases. Germline V gene sequence: CDR1 WSHSY, CDR2 SAAADI. With V trimmed by 3 bases and J by 4 bases, 1 base remained unmatched. The CDR3 has 14 amino acids. The DNA of the CDR3 is TGCGCCAGCAGTGATCTAGCGGGATACAATGAGCAGTTCTTC. Its translation: CASSDLAGYNEQFF.

The rearrangement joins TRBV7-8 to TRBJ1-6; no clear D gene. Germline assignment: CDR1 SGHVS and CDR2 FQNEAQ. The V end was cut by 5 bases, the J end by 0 bases, with 14 bases between. The CDR3 runs to 17 residues. DNA for the CDR3: TGTGCCAGCAGCAGCGACGGCGCCAGCTCCTATAATTCACCCCTCCACTTT. It is translated as CASSSDGASSYNSPLHF.

V and J are TRBV9 and TRBJ1-6; maybe TRBD1 (6 bases). Trimming took off 4 bases at V and 13 bases at J, with 15 bases between the two ends. The CDR3 loop spans 13 amino acids. Germline values: CDR1 SGDLS, CDR2 YYNGEE. The CDR3 region has the DNA TGTGCCAGCAGCACTCCTGGCGGGGGCCCCCTCCACTTT. Translating it yields CASSTPGGGPLHF. Using reference TRBV9 and TRBJ1-6 for the parts outside the CDR3, the full variable domain is DSGVTQTPKHLITATGQRVTLRCSPRSGDLSVYWYQQSLDQGLQFLIQYYNGEERAKGNILERFSAQQFPDLHSELNLSSLELGDSALYFCASSTPGGGPLHFGNGTRLTVT.

The rearrangement links TRBV5-1 to TRBJ2-7; TRBD1 matches at 7 bases. This CDR3 is 14 amino acids long. Germline V gives CDR1 SGHRS, CDR2 YFSETQ. The V gene end was trimmed by 0 bases and the J gene end by 4 bases; junction bases not matched to a gene: 4. The CDR3 nucleotides are TGCGCCAGCAGCTTGGAAGGGGGCTTGTACGAGCAGTACGTC. It encodes CASSLEGGLYEQYV.

This clone came up once. The J gene is TRBJ1-2, the V gene TRBV5-1, with 8 bases matching TRBD1. After removal of 4 bases from V and 4 bases from J, the junction contained 6 bases not matched to a gene. The germline V gene has CDR1 SGHRS and CDR2 YFSETQ. The CDR3 totals 14 residues. The CDR3 DNA is TGCGCCAGCAGCCCCGGACAGGGAGGCTATGGCTACACCTTC. Its translation is CASSPGQGGYGYTF.

The table lists this clone with a count of one. The V call is TRBV24-1, the J call TRBJ2-3; 7 positions match TRBD2. There are 13 residues in the CDR3. From germline, CDR1 is KGHDR and CDR2 SFDVKD. The V segment lost 6 bases and the J segment 1 base; nucleotides outside the gene matches: 0. The CDR3 DNA reads TGTGCCACCAGTCGGGGGGGCACAGATACGCAGTATTTT. Its protein product is CATSRGGTDTQYF.

The CDR3 is CASSPRTSGSVTDTQYF. The CDR3 coding sequence is TGTGCCAGCAGCCCCAGGACTAGCGGGAGTGTCACAGATACGCAGTATTTT. The chain combines TRBV11-3 with TRBJ2-3; 13 bases fit TRBD2. V was pared by 5 bases and J by 2 bases, with 7 bases of the junction left unmatched. This CDR3 is built from 17 residues. The germline V gene encodes CDR1 SGHNT and CDR2 YENEEA.

This rearrangement joins TRBV4-1 to TRBJ2-1; TRBD1 matches 7 bases. J was trimmed by 3 bases and V by 4 bases; bases with no gene match: 6. The V gene's germline CDR1 is MGHRA and CDR2 YSYEKL. There are 15 residues in the CDR3. The CDR3, as DNA: TGCGCCAGCAGCCGCCCGACAGGGAACTACAATGAGCAGTTCTTC. Its translation is CASSRPTGNYNEQFF.

With regard to this clone: Distinct nucleotide sequences in the sample also encode this CDR3. The rearrangement joins TRBV27 to TRBJ2-3, with D unclear. The CDR3 totals 12 residues. Germline V CDR1 and CDR2: MNHEY, SMNVEV (reference sequence). The ends were cut back, 3 bases at V and 2 bases at J, with 3 bases in the middle. DNA of the CDR3: TGTGCCAGCAGTTTCTCCACAGATACGCAGTATTTT. This encodes CASSFSTDTQYF.

The chain combines TRBV5-4 with TRBJ1-2, with no clear D. The germline V gene has CDR1 SGHNT and CDR2 YYREEE (reference sequence). Trimming pared 1 base from V and 8 bases from J, leaving 15 bases between. The CDR3 spans 14 residues. CDR3 in DNA: TGTGCCAGCAGCTTGAGCACGGCGGGTCTGGGCTACACCTTC. Translating gives CASSLSTAGLGYTF.

This chain joins TRBV27 and TRBJ2-7; 13 positions agree with TRBD2. The junction had 12 bases not matched to a gene; V was cut back by 3 bases and J by 7 bases. Germline assignment: CDR1 MNHEY and CDR2 SMNVEV (reference sequence). This CDR3 spans 17 amino acids. CDR3 in DNA: TGTGCCAGCAGTTTCTCTTTCGGACTAGCGGGAGCTTCAGAGCAGTACTTC. Its translation: CASSFSFGLAGASEQYF.

The gene calls are TRBV4-2 and TRBJ1-1, with D hard to call. CDR3 length equals 16 residues. The germline gives CDR1 LGHNA, CDR2 YNFKEQ. V lost 4 bases and J lost 1, with 16 bases in between. The CDR3: CASSRRLARGNTEAFF. DNA for the CDR3: TGTGCCAGCAGCCGCCGACTCGCCCGGGGGAACACTGAAGCTTTCTTT.

The chain links TRBV5-1 to TRBJ1-4; D gene uncertain. Trimming removed 4 bases from V and 0 bases from J, with 10 bases in between. Germline CDR1 reads SGHRS; CDR2 reads YFSETQ. This CDR3 contains 15 residues. This CDR3 reads CASSVDLTTNEKLFF. The CDR3, as DNA: TGCGCCAGCAGCGTGGACCTAACAACTAATGAAAAACTGTTTTTT. The whole variable domain, remainder taken from reference TRBV5-1 and TRBJ1-4, is KAGVTQTPRYLIKTRGQQVTLSCSPISGHRSVSWYQQTPGQGLQFLFEYFSETQRNKGNFPGRFSGRQFSNSRSEMNVSTLELGDSALYLCASSVDLTTNEKLFFGSGTQLSVL.

This chain joins TRBV5-4 and TRBJ1-1; D gene ambiguous. Germline V gives CDR1 SGHNT, CDR2 YYREEE (reference sequence). This CDR3 has 12 residues. The V end was cut by 5 bases, the J end by 3 bases, with 8 bases between. As DNA, the CDR3 is TGTGCCAGCAGGAGGAAGGACACTGAAGCTTTCTTT. It translates to CASRRKDTEAFF.

This chain connects TRBV5-1 to TRBJ2-5, with D tentatively TRBD1 (5 bases). V was pared by 4 bases and J by 4 bases, with 14 bases between. The germline V gene has CDR1 SGHRS and CDR2 YFSETQ. This CDR3 has 14 amino acids. The CDR3 protein is CASSPVGAGETQYF. Written as DNA, the CDR3 is TGCGCCAGCAGCCCCGTAGGGGCTGGAGAGACCCAGTACTTC.

The CDR3 is CASSPTGISPLHF. The CDR3 DNA follows: TGTGCCAGCAGCCCTACAGGAATTTCACCCCTCCACTTT. V and J are TRBV9 and TRBJ1-6; TRBD1 is a possible D gene (5 bases). V lost 4 bases to trimming and J lost 9 bases, with 11 bases between them. The CDR3 totals 13 residues. The germline gives CDR1 SGDLS, CDR2 YYNGEE.

The J gene is TRBJ2-7, the V gene TRBV18, with TRBD1 identical over 8 bases. V lost 2 bases, J lost 5 bases, and 5 bases stayed unmatched. Per the germline V gene, CDR1 is KGHSH and CDR2 is LQKENI. This CDR3 comprises 14 residues. The CDR3 coding sequence is TGTGCCAGCTCACCATTCCAGGGGGCGGACGAGCAGTACTTC. Protein: CASSPFQGADEQYF.

The chain links TRBV6-4 to TRBJ2-1, with 15 bases identical to TRBD2. Germline V CDR1 and CDR2: MRHNA, SNTAGT. This CDR3 is 17 amino acids long. J was trimmed by 9 bases and V by 0 bases; bases with no gene match: 6. The chain's CDR3 is CASSDSGLAGGAGEQFF. The CDR3 bases are TGTGCCAGCAGTGACTCGGGACTAGCGGGGGGAGCTGGTGAGCAGTTCTTC.

The V and J genes are TRBV9 and TRBJ1-2, with TRBD1 as a possible D gene (6 bases). V lost 0 bases and J lost 4, with 10 bases in between. The germline V gene has CDR1 SGDLS and CDR2 YYNGEE. The CDR3 spans 14 residues. The CDR3, as DNA: TGTGCCAGCAGCGTAGCAGTCAGGGGCTATGGCTACACCTTC. Translated: CASSVAVRGYGYTF.

J is TRBJ2-1 and V is TRBV2, with TRBD2 matching over 10 bases. The germline V gene has CDR1 SNHLY and CDR2 FYNNEI. The J segment lost 8 bases and the V segment lost 5 bases, leaving 12 bases of the junction unmatched. The CDR3 runs to 16 residues. This CDR3 reads CASSRNSGRAGDEQFF. In DNA form, the CDR3 reads TGTGCCAGCAGTAGGAACAGCGGGAGGGCCGGGGATGAGCAGTTCTTC.